This T cell receptor beta chain was captured in a study of radiotherapy plus CTLA-4 blockade in lung cancer. Study-wide findings and caveats: TCR clones originating in tumors grew in number in blood after radiotherapy plus ipilimumab. With interferon-beta, early dynamics of blood T cell clones were reported to best predict response.

Some clones are missing from TCRdb's copy, which holds only in-frame ones; the method was immunoSEQ multiplex PCR. The profile shows 130,000 or so clones, 70% to 90% of them singletons. Comments on this clone: The antigen remains unidentified.

People whose metastatic non-small-cell lung cancer was chemo-refractory got focal radiation along with CTLA-4 blockade by ipilimumab. V gave up 5 bases and J gave up 2 bases, with 7 bases separating them. Germline-derived CDR1 and CDR2 are LNHDA and SQIVND (reference sequence). The CDR3 length is 12 residues. Sequences were derived from peripheral blood, sampled from a patient treated with radiotherapy plus ipilimumab. This receptor was obtained from a human donor with non-small cell lung cancer that progressed on radiotherapy plus ipilimumab. This chain links TRBV19 with TRBJ2-7; D gene ambiguous. CDR3 sequence: CASSPGPYEQYF. CDR3 coding DNA: TGTGCCAGTAGTCCTGGCCCCTACGAGCAGTACTTC.